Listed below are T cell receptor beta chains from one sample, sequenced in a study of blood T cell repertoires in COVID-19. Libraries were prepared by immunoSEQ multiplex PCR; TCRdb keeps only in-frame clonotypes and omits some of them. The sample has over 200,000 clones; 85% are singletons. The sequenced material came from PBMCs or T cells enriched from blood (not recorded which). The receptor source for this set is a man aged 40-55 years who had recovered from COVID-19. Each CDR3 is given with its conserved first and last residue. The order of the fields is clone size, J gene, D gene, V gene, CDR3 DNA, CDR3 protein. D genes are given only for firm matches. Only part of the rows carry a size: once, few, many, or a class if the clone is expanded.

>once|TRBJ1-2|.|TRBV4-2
TGTGCCAGCAGCCAAGCCCCGACAGATAACTATGGCTACACCTTC
CASSQAPTDNYGYTF
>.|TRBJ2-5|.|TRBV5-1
TGCGCCAGCAGTCAGAGAACGGGTCGGGAGACCCAGTACTTC
CASSQRTGRETQYF
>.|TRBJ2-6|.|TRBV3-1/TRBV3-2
TGTGCCAGCAGCGTCCGCTCTGGGGCCAACGTCCTGACTTTC
CASSVRSGANVLTF
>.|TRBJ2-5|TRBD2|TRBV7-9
TGTGCCAGCAGCTTAGCCGGGACTAAAGAGACCCAGTACTTC
CASSLAGTKETQYF
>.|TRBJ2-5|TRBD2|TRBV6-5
TGTGCCAGCAGGCCAGGGATAGCGGGAGCCCAGTACTTC
CASRPGIAGAQYF
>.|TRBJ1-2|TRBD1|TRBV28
TGTGCCAGCAGGATTACCGGGACAGGTCAATCAGGGGGCTATGGCTACACCTTC
CASRITGTGQSGGYGYTF
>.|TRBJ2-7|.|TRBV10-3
TGTGCCATCAGTCCAGTAGCCGACGAGCAGTACTTC
CAISPVADEQYF
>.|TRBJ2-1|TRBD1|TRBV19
TGTGCCAGCAAACAGGGGATCAATGAGCAGTTCTTC
CASKQGINEQFF
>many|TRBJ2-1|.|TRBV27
TGTGCCAGCAGTTTATCGATGAGCGGGCTCTACAATGAGCAGTTCTTC
CASSLSMSGLYNEQFF
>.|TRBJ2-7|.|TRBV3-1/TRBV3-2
TGTGCCAGCAGCCAAGATTGGGGAGGATACGAGCAGTACTTC
CASSQDWGGYEQYF
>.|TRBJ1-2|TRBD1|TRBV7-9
TGTGCCGGCCAGGGGGCGAGAGGCTACACCTTC
CAGQGARGYTF
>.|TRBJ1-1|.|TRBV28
TGTGCCACTCGGACAGTGGACACTGAAGCTTTCTTT
CATRTVDTEAFF
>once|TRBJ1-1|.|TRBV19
TGTGCCAGTAGTAGCTCACGGGGGGCTCTCGCTGGGGTTACTGAAGCTTTCTTT
CASSSSRGALAGVTEAFF
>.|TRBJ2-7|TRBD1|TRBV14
TGTGCCAGCAGCCGGGGGGGACAGGGAGGCGGCGAGCAGTACTTC
CASSRGGQGGGEQYF
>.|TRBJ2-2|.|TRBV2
TGTGCCAGCAGCGCTGAGGACGGAGGCACCGGGGAGCTGTTTTTT
CASSAEDGGTGELFF
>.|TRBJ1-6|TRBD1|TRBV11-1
TGTGCCAGCACACCGGGACAGATCAATTCACCCCTCCACTTT
CASTPGQINSPLHF
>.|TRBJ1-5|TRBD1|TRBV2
TGTGCCAGCAGGGGGACAGGGGGGCTCAATCAGCCCCAGCATTTT
CASRGTGGLNQPQHF
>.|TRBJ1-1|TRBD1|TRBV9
TGTGCCAGCAGCTCAGGGACAGGGGGGGACACTGAAGCTTTCTTT
CASSSGTGGDTEAFF
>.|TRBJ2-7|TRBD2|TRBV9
TGTGCCAGCAGCGTAAGTAGCGGGTACGACGAGCAGTACTTC
CASSVSSGYDEQYF
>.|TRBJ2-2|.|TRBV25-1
TGTGCCAGCAGTGCCCAGATCAACACCGGGGAGCTGTTTTTT
CASSAQINTGELFF
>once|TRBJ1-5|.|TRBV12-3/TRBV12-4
TGTGCCAGCAGTCGCGGGGATCAGCCCCAGCATTTT
CASSRGDQPQHF
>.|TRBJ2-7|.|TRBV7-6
TGTGCCAGCAGCTTAGCTGGTGGCGACAGAAGTCACGAGCAGTACTTC
CASSLAGGDRSHEQYF
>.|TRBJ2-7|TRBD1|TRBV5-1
TGCGCCAGCAGCTTTAACAGGGGATACGAGCAGTACTTC
CASSFNRGYEQYF
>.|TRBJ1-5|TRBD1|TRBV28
TGTGCCAGCAGTCCGGAACAGGGGATTGGTCAGCCCCAGCATTTT
CASSPEQGIGQPQHF
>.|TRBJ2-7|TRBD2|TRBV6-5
TGTGCCAGTGTCTTTAGCGGGAGCATCTACGAGCAGTACTTC
CASVFSGSIYEQYF
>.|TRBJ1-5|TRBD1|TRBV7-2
TGTGCCAGCAGCCCCCGGGACAGGGGAGACAATCAGCCCCAGCATTTT
CASSPRDRGDNQPQHF